This paragraph reports one T cell receptor (beta chain). This entry is derived from a study of shared clonotypes between healthy human individuals. V dropped 6 bases and J dropped 11 bases, with 14 bases sitting between them. CDR1 is SGHAT, CDR2 FQNNGV, per germline. The CDR3 is 12 amino acids. Data came from immunoSEQ multiplex PCR; TCRdb stores just in-frame clones and leaves some out. There are about 2.5 million clones in the sample; 92% occur only once, and approximately 0.39% lies in the top ten. The chain is built from TRBV11-2 and TRBJ2-1, with unresolved D. The sequence was obtained from a man between 18 and 29 years old in good health. Some clones in this sample may be carry-over from other donors' samples. Input material: naive CD4+ T cells from PBMCs. The subset was: CD45RA+ positively selected. The CDR3 sequence: CASSSNRVKQFF. Written as DNA, the CDR3 is TGTGCCAGCAGTTCAAACCGGGTAAAGCAGTTCTTC.